This T cell receptor beta chain was recorded in a study of glioma-infiltrating T cells after dendritic cell vaccination. About the study: Monocyte-derived dendritic cells, cultured six to seven days with IL-4 and GM-CSF, were pulsed with autologous tumor lysate. Patients received three intradermal dendritic cell vaccine injections at biweekly intervals.

The time point denotes: after dendritic cell vaccination, including at tumor progression/relapse. A remark on this clone: One end of the junction varies from germline; a read error may be responsible. Other nucleotide sequences from this sample produce the same CDR3.

TCRdb's copy holds only in-frame clones and misses some; the assay was immunoSEQ multiplex PCR. The data hold roughly 80,000 clones, with around 87% observed a single time. CDR1 MNHNS and CDR2 SASEGT come from the germline V gene. This CDR3 is built from 14 residues. The input for sequencing was blood, taken after dendritic cell vaccination. This rearrangement joins TRBV6-1 to TRBJ2-7; TRBD1 aligns across 10 bases. This clonotype originated in a human donor with glioblastoma. The CDR3 is CASRPGQGVYEQYF. CDR3 nucleotide sequence: TGTGCCAGCAGACCCGGACAGGGGGTCTACGAGCAATACTTC.